Given below is one T cell receptor beta chain in context. CDR1 is LNHNV and CDR2 is YYDKDF in the germline V gene (reference sequence). The CDR3 covers 15 residues. The trim removed 5 bases at V and 2 bases at J, leaving 7 bases unmatched. The assay was immunoSEQ multiplex PCR, and TCRdb's table has in-frame clones only and misses some. This table has 50,000 to 60,000 clones, about 89% appearing once. This entry belongs to a study of blood T cell repertoires in COVID-19. Across the study: The United States, Italy and Spain were the sources of the acute and convalescent COVID-19 samples. Nucleic acid was either cDNA or gDNA, and it came from T cells, B-cell-depleted T cells, or PBMCs.

The TCR originated in a human donor in a cohort sampled during active COVID-19. The chain joins TRBV15 to TRBJ2-3; TRBD2 matches 7 bases. Specimen: peripheral blood. The DNA of the CDR3 is TGTGCCACCAGCTCTGGGCGGGAGACCACAGATACGCAGTATTTT. This translates into CATSSGRETTDTQYF.